The sequence of this T cell receptor (beta chain) was determined in a study of blood T cell repertoires in COVID-19. Study details: The United States, Italy and Spain provided the acute and convalescent COVID-19 samples. PBMCs, B-cell-depleted T cells, or T cells provided the cDNA or gDNA that made up the material.

V lost 5 bases to trimming and J lost 2 bases; unmatched junction nucleotides: 8. Germline CDR1 SEHNR, CDR2 FQNEAQ (reference sequence). The CDR3 loop spans 15 amino acids. As originally analysed: The assay estimated nucleated cells by amplifying reference gene primers. Measured with immunoSEQ multiplex PCR; TCRdb has only the in-frame clones, and not every one. V and J calls and clone size are copied from that table; D and trimming were computed from the DNA. The top ten clones hold about 1.9% of a sample with fewer than 35,000 clones, approximately 90% of them seen once. This clonotype was obtained from a man aged 45-65 years with active or convalescent COVID-19. The specimen was peripheral blood. The rearrangement joins TRBV7-9 to TRBJ2-5; TRBD2 aligns across 7 bases. CDR3 residues: CASSPRLATQETQYF. DNA for the CDR3: TGTGCCAGCAGCCCCCGACTAGCCACTCAAGAGACCCAGTACTTC.